These 19 T cell receptor beta chains originate from one sample sequenced in a study of monozygotic twins with inflammatory bowel disease. TCRdb re-called the 5' RACE reads, yielding one record per CDR3 amino acid sequence without DNA. Found here are about 450,000 distinct CDR3 sequences; the top ten clones hold around 2.4%. The sample consisted of blood. The receptors derive from a human donor with ulcerative colitis or Crohn's disease, or a healthy co-twin of an affected twin (not recorded which).

The V and J genes are TRBV2 and TRBJ2-3. The CDR3 is made up of 13 amino acids. Germline assignment: CDR1 SNHLY and CDR2 FYNNEI. The CDR3 sequence: CASSDAIPDTQYF.

The genes are TRBV10-3 and TRBJ1-6. The germline gives CDR1 ENHRY, CDR2 SYGVKD. There are 14 residues in the CDR3. The CDR3 sequence is CASQQSTNNSPLHF.

J is TRBJ1-5 and V is TRBV6-5; TCRdb's D call of TRBD1 is untestable without DNA. The CDR3 runs 15 residues. The V gene's germline CDR1 is MNHEY and CDR2 SVGAGI. This CDR3 reads CASSYLGPSNQPQHF.

The gene calls are TRBV25-1 and TRBJ2-3. This CDR3 region has 12 residues. From germline, CDR1 is MGHDK and CDR2 SYGVNS. CDR3 protein: CASQTNADTQYF.

The chain joins TRBV2 to TRBJ1-2. The CDR3 is 13 residues long. CDR1 is SNHLY and CDR2 is FYNNEI in the germline V gene. This chain's CDR3 is CASGRNPNYGYTF.

This sequence joins TRBV10-3 and TRBJ2-5; without DNA, the TCRdb call of TRBD2 cannot be checked. Germline V gene lookup returns CDR1 ENHRY and CDR2 SYGVKD. This CDR3 is 15 amino acids long. CDR3 loop: CAISEGASGRETQYF.

This chain connects TRBV20-1 to TRBJ2-1; the TRBD2 assignment by TCRdb is unverifiable without DNA. The CDR3 spans 17 residues. Germline loops: CDR1 DFQATT, CDR2 SNEGSKA (reference sequence). The chain's CDR3 is CSARDQGSGRSYNEQFF.

The chain links TRBV2 to TRBJ1-1. The CDR3 has 12 residues. Germline lookup yields CDR1 SNHLY and CDR2 FYNNEI. CDR3: CASSPGGFAAFF.

V is TRBV6-5 and J is TRBJ2-7. The germline V gene encodes CDR1 MNHEY and CDR2 SVGAGI. This CDR3 spans 15 amino acids. The CDR3 here is CASSYSWRRTYEQYF.

The chain links TRBV10-3 to TRBJ2-7; TCRdb selects TRBD1, and the lack of DNA leaves this call unchecked. CDR3 length: 15 amino acids. Germline CDR1 ENHRY, CDR2 SYGVKD. The CDR3 region is CAISDRGKAAYEQYF.

The V call is TRBV12-3 or TRBV12-4, the J call TRBJ2-1; without DNA, the TCRdb call of TRBD2 cannot be checked. The CDR3 is made up of 14 amino acids. The CDR3 loop reads CASTELAGGVEQFF.

This rearrangement joins TRBV6-5 to TRBJ2-1; the D call from TCRdb, TRBD1, cannot be confirmed without DNA. CDR3 length: 16 residues. Germline V gene lookup returns CDR1 MNHEY and CDR2 SVGAGI. CDR3 region: CASSYLRDRRINEQFF.

J is TRBJ2-1 and V is TRBV7-8; TCRdb gives TRBD2 as the D gene, but with no DNA this cannot be confirmed. The CDR3 has 17 amino acids. Germline-derived CDR1 and CDR2 are SGHVS and FQNEAQ. The chain's CDR3 is CASSLSSNSQKWPEQFF.

The chain couples TRBV29-1 to TRBJ2-2. There are 11 residues in the CDR3. Germline V gene data show CDR1 as SQVTM and CDR2 as ANQGSEA. The chain's CDR3 is CSVGGTGELFF.

The chain has TRBV12-3 or TRBV12-4 and TRBJ2-5; TCRdb gives TRBD2 as the D gene, but with no DNA this cannot be confirmed. The CDR3 is 15 amino acids. The CDR3 reads CASSFTSGGKETQYF.

The chain uses TRBV6-1 and TRBJ1-6. Germline CDR1 and CDR2: MNHNS and SASEGT. The CDR3 is made up of 15 amino acids. CDR3 amino acids: CASSDYVNNVSPLHF.

The CDR3 spells CAISDAGKGETQYF. The rearrangement joins TRBV10-3 to TRBJ2-5; TCRdb returns TRBD1, unconfirmable since there is no DNA. There are 14 residues in the CDR3. The germline CDR1 and CDR2 sequences are ENHRY and SYGVKD.

This sequence joins TRBV11-3 and TRBJ1-5; TCRdb returns TRBD1, unconfirmable since there is no DNA. The germline V gene encodes CDR1 SGHNT and CDR2 YENEEA. The CDR3 totals 16 residues. The CDR3 sequence is CASSLDTPGWHQPQHF.

The chain carries TRBV20-1 and TRBJ2-5; TCRdb picks TRBD1, but there is no DNA to check that call. The CDR3 contains 14 residues. The germline V gene encodes CDR1 DFQATT and CDR2 SNEGSKA (reference sequence). The CDR3 sequence: CSAPAQRGQETQYF.